This TCR beta chain emerged from a study of blood T cell repertoires in COVID-19. Method: immunoSEQ multiplex PCR; TCRdb's copy keeps in-frame clones and lacks some. Of around 250,000 clones listed, roughly 85% are singletons. Germline V gene sequence: CDR1 MNHEY, CDR2 SVGAGI. There are 13 residues in the CDR3. The V end was cut by 6 bases, the J end by 3 bases, with 12 bases between. The V call is TRBV6-5, the J call TRBJ2-7; D is undetermined. This TCR was recovered from a man in his fifties with active or convalescent COVID-19. Sequencing input: peripheral blood. CDR3 region: CASRIQVRYEQYF. The CDR3 DNA reads TGTGCCAGCAGGATTCAGGTCCGCTACGAGCAGTACTTC.